The sequence of this T cell receptor beta chain was determined in a study of cytomegalovirus exposure and HLA in healthy donors. Across the whole study: Among about 179 million T cells, an earlier analysis found 120 million or so unique TCR beta sequences.

In the PCR, 60 Vbeta and 13 Jbeta primers were used. Libraries were prepared by immunoSEQ multiplex PCR; TCRdb keeps only in-frame clonotypes and omits some of them. The table has 95,000 to 100,000 clones, around 85% seen once. The junction had 7 bases not matched to a gene; V was cut back by 6 bases and J by 4 bases. The CDR3 extends over 15 amino acids. The V gene's germline CDR1 is MDHEN and CDR2 SYDVKM. The donors gave bone marrow, and they were healthy. This chain joins TRBV28 and TRBJ1-4; 8 bases agree with TRBD1. The receptor's source is a man younger than 40 in good health and CMV-seronegative. The specimen was PBMCs. In DNA, the CDR3 is TGTGCCAGCAGCCCCTACAGGGGGGATAATGAAAAACTGTTTTTT. Its protein product is CASSPYRGDNEKLFF. Full variable domain (rest looked up from reference TRBV28 and TRBJ1-4): DVKVTQSSRYLVKRTGEKVFLECVQDMDHENMFWYRQDPGLGLRLIYFSYDVKMKEKGDIPEGYSVSREKKERFSLILESASTNQTSMYLCASSPYRGDNEKLFFGSGTQLSVL.